One and the same sample provided the 5 T cell receptor beta chains below, sequenced in a study of PD-1 blockade in classical Hodgkin lymphoma. Clones were sequenced by immunoSEQ multiplex PCR, and TCRdb holds only the in-frame ones, with some missing. The sample holds about 18,000 clones, 75% seen once. Time point specified: cycle 4 day 1 (C4D1), after about 6 weeks of nivolumab. All patients experienced relapse after autologous stem cell transplantation, and brentuximab vedotin exposure was variable. The CD4+ T cells used were purified from thawed PBMCs through magnetic negative selection. Sequenced material: CD4+ T cells from blood, taken before the fourth cycle of nivolumab. These receptor sequences come from a human donor with classical Hodgkin lymphoma.

This chain links TRBV4-3 with TRBJ2-2, with TRBD2 matching 11 bases. The length of the CDR3 is 17 residues. V was pared by 3 bases and J by 4 bases, with 7 bases of the junction left unmatched. Germline loops: CDR1 LGHNA, CDR2 YSLEER. CDR3 nucleotides: TGCGCCAGCAGCCAGCGTGTGGGGACTAGCGGCACCGGGGAGCTGTTTTTT. This sequence encodes CASSQRVGTSGTGELFF.

V usage is TRBV7-6 and J usage is TRBJ2-5, with D perhaps TRBD1 or TRBD2 (6 bases each). Trimming shortened V by 6 bases and J by 4 bases, and 15 bases separated the two germline ends. Germline V CDR1 and CDR2: SGHVS, FNYEAQ. This CDR3 has 14 amino acids. CDR3 in amino acids: CASSLQGGGETQYF. In nucleotides, the CDR3 is TGTGCCAGCAGTTTACAGGGAGGTGGAGAGACCCAGTACTTC. The complete variable domain, with remaining parts taken from reference TRBV7-6 and TRBJ2-5, reads GAGVSQSPRYKVTKRGQDVALRCDPISGHVSLYWYRQALGQGPEFLTYFNYEAQQDKSGLPNDRFSAERPEGSISTLTIQRTEQRDSAMYRCASSLQGGGETQYFGPGTRLLVL.

V usage is TRBV11-2 and J usage is TRBJ2-3; D uncertain. The CDR3 runs to 13 residues. Per germline, CDR1 SGHAT and CDR2 FQNNGV. Trimming took off 1 base at V and 4 bases at J, with 6 bases between the two ends. Written as DNA, the CDR3 is TGTGCCAGCAGCTTAGTCTCCTCAGATACGCAGTATTTT. Its protein is CASSLVSSDTQYF. Looking up the rest from reference TRBV11-2 and TRBJ2-3 gives the full variable domain: EAGVAQSPRYKIIEKRQSVAFWCNPISGHATLYWYQQILGQGPKLLIQFQNNGVVDDSQLPKDRFSAERLKGVDSTLKIQPAKLEDSAVYLCASSLVSSDTQYFGPGTRLTVL.

The chain joins TRBV7-9 to TRBJ2-1; D may be TRBD1 or TRBD2 (5 bases each). Per the germline V gene, CDR1 is SEHNR and CDR2 is FQNEAQ (reference sequence). The CDR3 consists of 17 residues. V dropped 2 bases and J dropped 5 bases, with 19 bases sitting between them. This CDR3 is CASSLKGAGTPDNEQFF. As DNA, the CDR3 is TGTGCCAGCAGCTTAAAAGGGGCCGGGACGCCGGACAATGAGCAGTTCTTC.

This clone was counted a few times. The gene calls are TRBV6-6 and TRBJ2-7; D call uncertain. CDR3 length equals 11 residues. Germline V gene sequence: CDR1 MNHNY, CDR2 SVGAGI (reference sequence). V lost 4 bases and J 4 bases, leaving 5 bases between the germline ends. CDR3 loop: CASSSKYEQYV. CDR3 DNA: TGTGCCAGCAGTTCGAAATACGAGCAGTACGTC.